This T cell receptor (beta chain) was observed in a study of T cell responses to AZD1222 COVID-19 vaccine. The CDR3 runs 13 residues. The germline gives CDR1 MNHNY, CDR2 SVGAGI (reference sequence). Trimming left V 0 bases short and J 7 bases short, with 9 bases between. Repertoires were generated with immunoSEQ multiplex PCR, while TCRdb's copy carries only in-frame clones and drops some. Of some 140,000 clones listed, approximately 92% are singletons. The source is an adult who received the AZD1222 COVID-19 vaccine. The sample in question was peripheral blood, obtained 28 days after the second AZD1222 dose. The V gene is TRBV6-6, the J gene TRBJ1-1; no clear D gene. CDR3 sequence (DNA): TGTGCCAGCAGTTACTCGGCCGCTTATGAAGCTTTCTTT. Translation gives CASSYSAAYEAFF.